One sample yielded the 2 T cell receptor beta chains listed below, sequenced in a study of human T cells and chemical hapten exposure. One entry per CDR3 protein, called by TCRdb with MiXCR from the 5' RACE reads. Altogether about 80,000 distinct CDR3 sequences are present, about 8.4% being singletons, with the ten largest covering 2% to 2.5%. Researchers extracted total RNA from unfractionated whole blood. Receptors were obtained from a male donor in good health.

The chain carries TRBV11-2 and TRBJ2-2, with D perhaps being TRBD1 or TRBD2 (5 bases each). Per germline, CDR1 SGHAT and CDR2 FQNNGV. V lost 1 base, J lost 2 bases, and 17 bases lay in between. CDR3 size: 18 residues. The CDR3 reads CASSLGRSGTKNTGELFF. CDR3 coding DNA: TGTGCCAGCAGCTTAGGTCGGTCGGGGACGAAAAACACCGGGGAGCTGTTTTTT.

This rearrangement joins TRBV6-6 to TRBJ1-2; D is ambiguous. The CDR3 is made up of 14 amino acids. Trimming stripped 5 bases from V and 4 bases from J, with 14 bases between. Germline lookup yields CDR1 MNHNY and CDR2 SVGAGI (reference sequence). DNA of the CDR3: TGTGCCAGCAGTCCACCGGAGAGGGCCTATGGCTACACCTTC. Protein: CASSPPERAYGYTF.